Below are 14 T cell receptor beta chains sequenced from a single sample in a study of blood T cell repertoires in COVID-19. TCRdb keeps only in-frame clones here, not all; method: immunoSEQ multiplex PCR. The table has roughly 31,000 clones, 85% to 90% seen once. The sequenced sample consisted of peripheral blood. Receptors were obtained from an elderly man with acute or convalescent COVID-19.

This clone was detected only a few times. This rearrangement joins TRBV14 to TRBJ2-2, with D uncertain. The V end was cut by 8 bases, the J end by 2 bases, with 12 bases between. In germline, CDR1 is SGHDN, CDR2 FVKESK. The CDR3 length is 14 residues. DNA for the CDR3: TGTGCCAGCGGGCCTCTCTCTAACACCGGGGAGCTGTTTTTT. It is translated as CASGPLSNTGELFF. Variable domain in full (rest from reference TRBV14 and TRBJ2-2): EAGVTQFPSHSVIEKGQTVTLRCDPISGHDNLYWYRRVMGKEIKFLLHFVKESKQDESGMPNNRFLAERTGGTYSTLKVQPAELEDSGVYFCASGPLSNTGELFFGEGSRLTVL.

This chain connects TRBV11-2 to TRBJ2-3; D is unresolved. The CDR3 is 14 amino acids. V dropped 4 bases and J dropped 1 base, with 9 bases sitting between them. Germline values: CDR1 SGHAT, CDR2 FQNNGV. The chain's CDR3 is CASSSFVRTDTQYF. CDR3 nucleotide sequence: TGTGCCAGCAGCTCCTTCGTTCGCACAGATACGCAGTATTTT. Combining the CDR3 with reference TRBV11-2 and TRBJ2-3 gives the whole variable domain EAGVAQSPRYKIIEKRQSVAFWCNPISGHATLYWYQQILGQGPKLLIQFQNNGVVDDSQLPKDRFSAERLKGVDSTLKIQPAKLEDSAVYLCASSSFVRTDTQYFGPGTRLTVL.

The CDR3 nucleotides are TGTGCCAGTAGTCTCCGGGACACAGGTTCACCCCTCCACTTT. This gives the protein CASSLRDTGSPLHF. The genes are TRBV19 and TRBJ1-6; a possible D gene is TRBD1 (6 bases). The CDR3 extends over 14 amino acids. Germline values: CDR1 LNHDA, CDR2 SQIVND (reference sequence). V gave up 5 bases and J gave up 9 bases, with 14 bases separating them.

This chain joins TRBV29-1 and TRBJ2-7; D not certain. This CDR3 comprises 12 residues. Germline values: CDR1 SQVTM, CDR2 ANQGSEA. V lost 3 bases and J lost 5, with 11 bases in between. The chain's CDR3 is CSVDAGYDEQYF. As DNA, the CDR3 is TGCAGCGTTGACGCCGGGTATGACGAGCAGTACTTC.

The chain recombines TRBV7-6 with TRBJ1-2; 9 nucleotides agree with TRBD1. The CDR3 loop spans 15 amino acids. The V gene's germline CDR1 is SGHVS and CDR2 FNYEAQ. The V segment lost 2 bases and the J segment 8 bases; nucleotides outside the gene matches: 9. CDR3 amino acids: CASSLSLQGALGYTF. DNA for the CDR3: TGTGCCAGCAGCTTATCCCTACAGGGGGCGCTGGGCTACACCTTC. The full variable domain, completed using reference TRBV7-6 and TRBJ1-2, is GAGVSQSPRYKVTKRGQDVALRCDPISGHVSLYWYRQALGQGPEFLTYFNYEAQQDKSGLPNDRFSAERPEGSISTLTIQRTEQRDSAMYRCASSLSLQGALGYTFGSGTRLTVV.

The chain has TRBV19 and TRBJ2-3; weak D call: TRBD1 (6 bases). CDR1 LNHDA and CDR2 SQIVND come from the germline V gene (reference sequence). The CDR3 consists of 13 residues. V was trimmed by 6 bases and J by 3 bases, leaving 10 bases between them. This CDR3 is CASSPTGTDTQYF. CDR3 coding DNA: TGTGCCAGTAGCCCCACAGGGACAGATACGCAGTATTTT.

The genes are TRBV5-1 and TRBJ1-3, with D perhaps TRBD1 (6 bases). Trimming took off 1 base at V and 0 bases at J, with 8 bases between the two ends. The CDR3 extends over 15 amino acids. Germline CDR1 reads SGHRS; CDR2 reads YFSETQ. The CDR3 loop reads CASSLLQGSGNTIYF. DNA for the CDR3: TGCGCCAGCAGCTTGTTACAGGGCTCTGGAAACACCATATATTTT.

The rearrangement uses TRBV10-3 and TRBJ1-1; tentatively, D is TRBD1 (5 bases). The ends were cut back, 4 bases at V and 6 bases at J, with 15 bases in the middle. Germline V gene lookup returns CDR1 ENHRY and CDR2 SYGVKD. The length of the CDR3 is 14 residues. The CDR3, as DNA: TGTGCCATCAGTGCAGCAGGGATGGGGTCTGAAGCTTTCTTT. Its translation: CAISAAGMGSEAFF.

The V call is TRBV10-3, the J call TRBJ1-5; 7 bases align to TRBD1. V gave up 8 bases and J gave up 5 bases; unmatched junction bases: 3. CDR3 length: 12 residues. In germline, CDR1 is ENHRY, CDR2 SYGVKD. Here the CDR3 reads CAIGDSHQPQHF. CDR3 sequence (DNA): TGTGCCATCGGGGACAGTCATCAGCCCCAGCATTTT.

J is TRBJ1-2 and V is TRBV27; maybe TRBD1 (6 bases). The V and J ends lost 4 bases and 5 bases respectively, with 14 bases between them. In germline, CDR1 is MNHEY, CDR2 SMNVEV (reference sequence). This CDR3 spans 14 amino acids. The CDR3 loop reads CASSSYRDTYGYTF. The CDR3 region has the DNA TGTGCCAGCAGTTCATACCGGGACACTTATGGCTACACCTTC.

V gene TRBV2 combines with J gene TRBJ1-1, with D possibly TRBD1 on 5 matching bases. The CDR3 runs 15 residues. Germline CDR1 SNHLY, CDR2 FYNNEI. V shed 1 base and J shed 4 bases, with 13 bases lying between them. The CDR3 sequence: CASSEVRGRVTEAFF. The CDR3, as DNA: TGTGCCAGCAGTGAAGTCCGGGGGAGAGTCACTGAAGCTTTCTTT. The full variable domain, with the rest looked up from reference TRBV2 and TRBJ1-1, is EPEVTQTPSHQVTQMGQEVILRCVPISNHLYFYWYRQILGQKVEFLVSFYNNEISEKSEIFDDQFSVERPDGSNFTLKIRSTKLEDSAMYFCASSEVRGRVTEAFFGQGTRLTVV.

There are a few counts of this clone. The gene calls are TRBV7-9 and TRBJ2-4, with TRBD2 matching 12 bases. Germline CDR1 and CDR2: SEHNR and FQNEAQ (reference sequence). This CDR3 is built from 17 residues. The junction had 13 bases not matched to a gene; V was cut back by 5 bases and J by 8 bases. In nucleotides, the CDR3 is TGTGCCAGCAGCCCTCGACTAGCGGGGGCCGCGGGGGACATTCAGTACTTC. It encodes CASSPRLAGAAGDIQYF.

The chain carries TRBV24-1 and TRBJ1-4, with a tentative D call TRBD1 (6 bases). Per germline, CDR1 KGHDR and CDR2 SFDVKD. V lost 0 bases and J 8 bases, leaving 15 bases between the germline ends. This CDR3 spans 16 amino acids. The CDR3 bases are TGTGCCACCAGTGATTTGAAGCAGGGGACGAGGGAAAAACTGTTTTTT. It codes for CATSDLKQGTREKLFF.

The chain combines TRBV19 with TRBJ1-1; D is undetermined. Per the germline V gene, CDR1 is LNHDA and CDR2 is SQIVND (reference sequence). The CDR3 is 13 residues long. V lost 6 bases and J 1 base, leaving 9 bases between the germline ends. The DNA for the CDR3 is TGTGCCAGTAGCTACCGTAGGAACACTGAAGCTTTCTTT. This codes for CASSYRRNTEAFF. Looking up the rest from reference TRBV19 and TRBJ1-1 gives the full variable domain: DGGITQSPKYLFRKEGQNVTLSCEQNLNHDAMYWYRQDPGQGLRLIYYSQIVNDFQKGDIAEGYSVSREKKESFPLTVTSAQKNPTAFYLCASSYRRNTEAFFGQGTRLTVV.